This T cell receptor (beta chain) comes out of a study of T-cell memory formation after mild COVID-19. This clonotype was observed once. This CDR3 has 15 residues. Unmatched junction bases numbered 7, after V lost 3 bases and J lost 9 bases. Germline V gene sequence: CDR1 SGHAT, CDR2 FQNNGV. TCRdb re-called the 5' RACE reads with MiXCR, one entry per CDR3 protein. The sample lists a few hundred thousand distinct CDR3 sequences, more than 15% seen once, with under 25% in the top ten. The source of this sequence is a man in his late teens or twenties who had mild COVID-19 (a few samples of this study predate the infection). Cell type and time point are not known. Sequencing input: PBMCs or a T cell subset sorted from them (not recorded which). The chain employs TRBV11-2 and TRBJ2-1; 11 bases are shared with TRBD2. DNA of the CDR3: TGTGCCAGCAGCTTCATTCTAGCGGGGGGCCGTGAGCAGTTCTTC. Translating gives CASSFILAGGREQFF.